These T cell receptor beta chains were read from a single sample in a study of monozygotic twins with inflammatory bowel disease. TCRdb reprocessed the 5' RACE reads; each CDR3 protein has one entry and no DNA is given. The clone table shows around 400,000 distinct CDR3 sequences, with the ten largest holding 2% to 3%. Specimen: blood. The receptors were gathered from a human donor with ulcerative colitis or Crohn's disease, or a healthy co-twin of an affected twin (not recorded which). Both conserved end residues are part of each CDR3. Fields, in order: V gene, J gene, CDR3 protein.

V: TRBV28; J: TRBJ2-7; CDR3: CASSSPAGVSYEQYF
V: TRBV27; J: TRBJ2-1; CDR3: CASTPSPARNNEQFF
V: TRBV10-3; J: TRBJ2-2; CDR3: CAIKGSEAWGRELFF
V: TRBV24-1; J: TRBJ2-1; CDR3: CATSDAPGQGGYNEQFF
V: TRBV3-1; J: TRBJ2-1; CDR3: CASSHRRDRANEQFF
V: TRBV30; J: TRBJ1-5; CDR3: CAWNNRGSNQPQHF
V: TRBV2; J: TRBJ2-5; CDR3: CASTGSGSRQETQYF
V: TRBV5-6; J: TRBJ2-7; CDR3: CASRRTDSSYEQYF
V: TRBV3-1; J: TRBJ1-1; CDR3: CASSQEVRNTEAFF
V: TRBV3-1; J: TRBJ2-1; CDR3: CASSHGGEQFF
V: TRBV5-1; J: TRBJ2-1; CDR3: CASRTSGGADEQFF
V: TRBV7-9; J: TRBJ2-3; CDR3: CASSSLESTDTQYF
V: TRBV20-1; J: TRBJ1-6; CDR3: CSARTGPYNSPLHF
V: TRBV20-1; J: TRBJ2-2; CDR3: CSAWDVRELFF
V: TRBV7-9; J: TRBJ1-2; CDR3: CASSLDGRYYGYTF
V: TRBV7-9; J: TRBJ1-1; CDR3: CASSLYGSNTEAFF
V: TRBV12-3/TRBV12-4; J: TRBJ2-1; CDR3: CASSLAADNEQFF
V: TRBV29-1; J: TRBJ2-7; CDR3: CSVREPGGPGEQYF
V: TRBV5-1; J: TRBJ1-4; CDR3: CASAGTGVNEKLFF
V: TRBV30; J: TRBJ1-5; CDR3: CAWGGTTTQPQHF
V: TRBV7-2; J: TRBJ2-3; CDR3: CASSLVGGAVTDTQYF
V: TRBV10-2; J: TRBJ1-5; CDR3: CASRETVNGQPQHF
V: TRBV2; J: TRBJ2-1; CDR3: CASRGTEGSYNEQFF
V: TRBV5-4; J: TRBJ2-2; CDR3: CASSDGGLAGRGGELFF
V: TRBV18; J: TRBJ2-1; CDR3: CASSIRDRVYNEQFF
V: TRBV7-9; J: TRBJ1-3; CDR3: CASSPPWGNTIYF
V: TRBV5-8; J: TRBJ2-7; CDR3: CASSSLRFGGTYEQYF
V: TRBV27; J: TRBJ1-3; CDR3: CASGFPGGQGFSGNTIYF
V: TRBV4-1; J: TRBJ1-1; CDR3: CASSQDSAGPNTEAFF
V: TRBV12-3/TRBV12-4; J: TRBJ2-3; CDR3: CASSLVAGGGTDTQYF
V: TRBV5-1; J: TRBJ2-5; CDR3: CASSLQGFETQYF
V: TRBV5-1; J: TRBJ2-5; CDR3: CASRPTSALQETQYF
V: TRBV27; J: TRBJ2-2; CDR3: CASSPIETGELFF
V: TRBV20-1; J: TRBJ1-5; CDR3: CSAREAGGGNQPQHF
V: TRBV10-3; J: TRBJ2-7; CDR3: CAISESREAYEQYF
V: TRBV27; J: TRBJ2-7; CDR3: CASNRTAGEQYF
V: TRBV10-3; J: TRBJ2-5; CDR3: CAISGAGGGYQETQYF
V: TRBV11-3; J: TRBJ2-1; CDR3: CASSSHIRGDEQFF
V: TRBV11-2; J: TRBJ2-5; CDR3: CASSLGGGGSGETQYF
V: TRBV15; J: TRBJ2-6; CDR3: CATSEGGVSSGANVLTF
V: TRBV4-3; J: TRBJ2-7; CDR3: CASSQELGAREQYF
V: TRBV7-2; J: TRBJ1-6; CDR3: CASSLGPYNSPLHF
V: TRBV7-2; J: TRBJ2-3; CDR3: CASSLTGSSTDTQYF
V: TRBV5-6; J: TRBJ2-5; CDR3: CASSLVGGGYTQETQYF
V: TRBV2; J: TRBJ2-7; CDR3: CASSFRDRDEQYF
V: TRBV2; J: TRBJ1-6; CDR3: CASSGQGWDSPLHF
V: TRBV6-2/TRBV6-3; J: TRBJ2-1; CDR3: CASSYSIPRTSGATREYNEQFF
V: TRBV9; J: TRBJ2-2; CDR3: CASSVDPVTGELFF
V: TRBV12-5; J: TRBJ2-5; CDR3: CASGDRGGAQYF
V: TRBV28; J: TRBJ2-4; CDR3: CASSLYDIRAEGQNIQYF
V: TRBV7-9; J: TRBJ2-5; CDR3: CASSLRSEETQYF
V: TRBV5-5; J: TRBJ2-3; CDR3: CASSLAVVAGARTDTQYF
V: TRBV2; J: TRBJ2-3; CDR3: CASSEEAGPGTDTQYF
V: TRBV18; J: TRBJ2-6; CDR3: CASSPLPGSSGANVLTF